This T cell receptor beta chain was sequenced during a study of prognosis after radiotherapy for stage I lung cancer (dated by TCRdb to the early 2020s). With respect to the entire study: Between April 2018 and early 2019, approximately 18 stage I NSCLC patients were enrolled in Nanjing, China. Approximately 15 cases involved newly diagnosed primary stage I lung tumors, and roughly 5 involved oligometastatic NSCLC subsequent to surgical resection of the primary tumor. Every patient was regarded as medically inoperable, because of comorbidities in more than 10 cases and refusal of surgery in over five cases. The cohort was made up of some twelve men and more than 5 women, with a median age of roughly 74 years and an age range of about 53 to 95 years. Tumor histology was squamous cell carcinoma in 7 or 8 patients and adenocarcinoma in twelve. SBRT was given in 3 to 5 fractions with a biologically effective dose of at least 100 Gy, using image-guided IMRT or VMAT. SBRT was not combined with any concurrent therapy in any patient. After SBRT, distant metastases developed in four of the 19 patients at a median of around seven months, while the remaining 15 patients had no significant progression. Peripheral blood TCR beta repertoires were profiled in stage I NSCLC patients before and after stereotactic body radiotherapy, and the study then linked these repertoires to distant failure. For each of the 20 or so patients, one blood sample was taken before SBRT and one after, so the study sequenced roughly 38 samples in total.

At least ten counts were recorded for this clonotype. What this receptor recognizes is not known. The sample holds no much larger clone one base away, and base qualities are not on file. The trim is 0 bases for V and 4 bases for J, with a gap of 16 bases between the germline ends. The germline V gene (reference sequence) sets CDR1 to DFQATT and CDR2 to SNEGSKA. Including the terminal cysteine and phenylalanine, the CDR3 comprises 17 residues. Just CDR3 DNA is preserved here, 51 bases in frame from base 1. All patients had node-negative disease on CT and PET/CT, and none had a history of other malignancies or prior chemotherapy or radiotherapy. Around 6 milliliters of peripheral venous blood were drawn into EDTA tubes at each of two time points. Ficoll-Paque Plus density-gradient centrifugation was used to isolate PBMCs. Immediately after collection, samples were stored at -80 degrees C until analysis.

Two rounds of multiplex PCR were performed to amplify the TCR beta CDR3 region from genomic DNA. In the first PCR round, primers specific to each TRBV and TRBJ gene were used, and the primer sequences were filed in Chinese patent CN105087789A. Universal primers were used in the second round of PCR. The Roche High Pure PCR Template Preparation Kit was used to extract genomic DNA from frozen PBMCs. An Illumina HiSeq 3000 was used to sequence the libraries paired-end with 151 bp reads. Turning to the authors' computational methods: CutAdapt was used to remove raw reads lacking the multiplex PCR primer sequences. PEAR was used to merge high-quality paired reads into contigs. TRB V, D and J gene segments were assigned to each contig with MiXCR by alignment to reference sequences. To remove sequencing errors, CDR3 sequences were clustered according to base quality and sequence similarity. Shannon entropy, normalized by the natural log of the productive TCR sequence number, served as the measure of diversity. Clonality was defined as one minus Shannon entropy divided by the natural log of the number of unique clonotypes. Using the Youden index from ROC curves, the researchers picked the repertoire-metric cut-offs for progression-free survival, and all analyses were carried out in R 3.5.3. TCRdb trimmed the raw reads at Q25, called clones with MiXCR and kept productive beta chains. Rows merge per CDR3 protein into single entries with the most common DNA and genes. These V and J calls originate from TCRdb's pipeline instead of the authors' own analysis. A total of under 75,000 distinct CDR3 sequences appear in this sample, 26% of them only once. The leading ten clones occupy around 8% of the sample.

Study-wide conclusions, independent of this receptor: No determination of tumor specificity was made for expanded TCR clones. Differences by metastasis status were reportedly seen in TRBV and TRBJ usage frequencies, involving two V genes at baseline and, after SBRT, 8 or 9 V genes and two J genes. The study was limited by the small cohort and short follow-up, and independent validation of the study findings is required. Unique TCR clone counts fell after SBRT (median around 11,000 before versus fewer than 7,500 after; Wilcoxon paired P=0.011). Post-SBRT Shannon entropy and its change from baseline were lower in patients who developed distant metastases; baseline Shannon entropy was not associated with metastases. No adjustment for multiple comparisons was applied to any of the reported P values.

The chain links TRBV20-1 with TRBJ1-6; confidence is insufficient to name the D gene. The origin of this receptor is a donor older than 45 with non-small cell lung cancer. This specimen was PBMCs, taken before or after stereotactic body radiation therapy (not recorded which). In nucleotides, the sequence is TGCAGTGCTAGAGAGGCAATCCGAGGAAAATATAATTCACCCCTCCACTTT. This translates into CSAREAIRGKYNSPLHF.